This T cell receptor beta chain was identified in a study of blood T cell repertoires in COVID-19. Study summary: COVID-19 samples from acute and convalescent phases originated in the United States, Italy and Spain. T cells, B-cell-depleted T cells, or PBMCs provided the cDNA or gDNA that served as material.

Per the original data handling: Using reference gene primer amplification, nucleated cell counts were estimated. The table came from immunoSEQ multiplex PCR; TCRdb's copy has only in-frame clones and leaves some out. V and J calls and clone size come straight from that table; D and trimming were deduced from the DNA. The sample lists about 480,000 clones; about 89% were seen once. This TCR came from a woman in her 50s with COVID-19, enrolled during active disease. The sequenced material came from peripheral blood.

CDR3 residues: CASSLRVTGDNSPLHF. CDR3 coding DNA: TGCGCCAGCAGCTTGAGGGTGACAGGGGATAATTCACCCCTCCACTTT. V usage is TRBV5-1 and J usage is TRBJ1-6, with 8 bases matching TRBD1. The CDR3 is made up of 16 amino acids. Germline V gene sequence: CDR1 SGHRS, CDR2 YFSETQ. Unmatched junction bases numbered 5, after V lost 1 base and J lost 5 bases.